This T cell receptor (beta chain) was obtained from a study of control samples from healthy donors and cancer patients. Per germline, CDR1 SQVTM and CDR2 ANQGSEA. V lost 3 bases and J lost 4, with 9 bases in between. This CDR3 spans 12 amino acids. Assay used: immunoSEQ multiplex PCR; TCRdb lists only in-frame clones, some missing. The sample shows some 130,000 clones, roughly 92% of them seen only once. Sequences were obtained from blood. V usage is TRBV29-1 and J usage is TRBJ1-2; D remains ambiguous. The TCR sequence derives from a young man in good health. This CDR3 reads CSVDRQSYGYTF. For the CDR3, the DNA is TGCAGCGTTGATAGGCAGAGCTATGGCTACACCTTC. Complete variable domain (other parts from reference TRBV29-1 and TRBJ1-2): SAVISQKPSRDICQRGTSLTIQCQVDSQVTMMFWYRQQPGQSLTLIATANQGSEATYESGFVIDKFPISRPNLTFSTLTVSNMSPEDSSIYLCSVDRQSYGYTFGSGTRLTVV.